These T cell receptor beta chains were read from a single sample in a study of CD8+CD57+ T cells in acquired aplastic anemia. Each CDR3 protein gets one entry after TCRdb re-called the reads with MiXCR. The table records some 200,000 distinct CDR3 sequences, approximately 48% of them present only once. Sequenced sample: sorted CD4+, CD8+, or CD8+CD57+ T cells (not recorded which) from PBMCs. The receptors here all came from a human donor with aplastic anemia. Both conserved end residues are part of each CDR3. Fields, in order: J gene, clone size, V gene, D gene, CDR3 DNA, CDR3 protein. The D gene is left open where the match is weak. Not every row has a clone size; where given, it reads once, few, many or a size class.

>TRBJ2-7|many|TRBV5-4|.
TGTGCCAGCAGCCTAGAACCGGGGGACTCCTACGAGCAGTACTTC
CASSLEPGDSYEQYF
>TRBJ1-1|many|TRBV19|.
TGTGCCAGTAGTTCTGCCCGATGGGACCGAGGCGGAGACACTGAAGCTTTCTTT
CASSSARWDRGGDTEAFF
>TRBJ2-3|.|TRBV25-1|.
TGTGCCAGCAGTGAGTTTAAAGGATCAGATACGCAGTATTTT
CASSEFKGSDTQYF
>TRBJ2-7|few|TRBV2|TRBD1
TGTGCCAGCAGTTACAACCGGGACAGTGACGAGCAGTACTTC
CASSYNRDSDEQYF
>TRBJ2-7|.|TRBV11-2|TRBD2
TGTGCCAGCAGCTTAAAGTGGGTTCGGGGGGGTGTCTACGAGCAGTACTTC
CASSLKWVRGGVYEQYF
>TRBJ1-2|.|TRBV24-1|.
TGTGCCACCAGTGACCTCGTGGGGGGCTACGCCTTC
CATSDLVGGYAF
>TRBJ2-1|.|TRBV12-3/TRBV12-4|.
TGTGCCAGCAGTTCCGAATTAGGGGTATACAATGAGCAGTTCTTC
CASSSELGVYNEQFF
>TRBJ1-5|many|TRBV29-1|.
TGCAGCGGAGGGGAGCGGAATCAGCCCCAGCATTTT
CSGGERNQPQHF
>TRBJ2-3|many|TRBV27|.
TGTGCCAGCAGTTTATTGACGGGCCGGGGCACAGATACGCAGTATTTT
CASSLLTGRGTDTQYF
>TRBJ2-7|.|TRBV7-2|.
TGCGCCAGCAGGGAGGGGGGGCGGGAGCAGTACTTC
CASREGGREQYF
>TRBJ2-5|.|TRBV20-1|.
TGCAGTGGGATAGCGGAAGAGACCCAGTACTTC
CSGIAEETQYF